This note documents a single TCR beta chain sequence. PCR used 60 Vbeta primers and 13 Jbeta primers. Repertoires were generated with immunoSEQ multiplex PCR, while TCRdb's copy carries only in-frame clones and drops some. The data show about 150,000 clones, roughly 80% seen once. The sample comes from a study of cytomegalovirus exposure and HLA in healthy donors. This CDR3 is built from 14 residues. Germline loops: CDR1 MGHRA, CDR2 YSYEKL. The J segment lost 4 bases and the V segment lost 6 bases, leaving 5 bases of the junction unmatched. The sequenced material came from PBMCs. The sequence derives from a woman in her forties in good health and CMV-seronegative. V is TRBV4-1 and J is TRBJ1-4; 7 nucleotides align to TRBD1. DNA of the CDR3: TGCGCCAGCAGTCAACCAGGGGGTAATGAAAAACTGTTTTTT. It codes for CASSQPGGNEKLFF.